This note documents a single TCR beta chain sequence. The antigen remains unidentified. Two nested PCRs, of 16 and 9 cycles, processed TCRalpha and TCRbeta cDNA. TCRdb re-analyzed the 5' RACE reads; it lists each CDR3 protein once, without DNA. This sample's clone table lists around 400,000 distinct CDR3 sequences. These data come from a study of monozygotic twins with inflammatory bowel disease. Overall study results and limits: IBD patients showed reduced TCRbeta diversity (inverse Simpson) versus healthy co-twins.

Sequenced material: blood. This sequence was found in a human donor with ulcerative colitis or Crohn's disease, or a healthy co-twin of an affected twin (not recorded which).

The CDR3 here is CASSQRTGAGSPLHF. The rearrangement joins TRBV4-1 to TRBJ1-6; TCRdb proposes TRBD1, but this gene call is untestable without DNA. The CDR3 covers 15 residues. The germline CDR1 and CDR2 sequences are MGHRA and YSYEKL.